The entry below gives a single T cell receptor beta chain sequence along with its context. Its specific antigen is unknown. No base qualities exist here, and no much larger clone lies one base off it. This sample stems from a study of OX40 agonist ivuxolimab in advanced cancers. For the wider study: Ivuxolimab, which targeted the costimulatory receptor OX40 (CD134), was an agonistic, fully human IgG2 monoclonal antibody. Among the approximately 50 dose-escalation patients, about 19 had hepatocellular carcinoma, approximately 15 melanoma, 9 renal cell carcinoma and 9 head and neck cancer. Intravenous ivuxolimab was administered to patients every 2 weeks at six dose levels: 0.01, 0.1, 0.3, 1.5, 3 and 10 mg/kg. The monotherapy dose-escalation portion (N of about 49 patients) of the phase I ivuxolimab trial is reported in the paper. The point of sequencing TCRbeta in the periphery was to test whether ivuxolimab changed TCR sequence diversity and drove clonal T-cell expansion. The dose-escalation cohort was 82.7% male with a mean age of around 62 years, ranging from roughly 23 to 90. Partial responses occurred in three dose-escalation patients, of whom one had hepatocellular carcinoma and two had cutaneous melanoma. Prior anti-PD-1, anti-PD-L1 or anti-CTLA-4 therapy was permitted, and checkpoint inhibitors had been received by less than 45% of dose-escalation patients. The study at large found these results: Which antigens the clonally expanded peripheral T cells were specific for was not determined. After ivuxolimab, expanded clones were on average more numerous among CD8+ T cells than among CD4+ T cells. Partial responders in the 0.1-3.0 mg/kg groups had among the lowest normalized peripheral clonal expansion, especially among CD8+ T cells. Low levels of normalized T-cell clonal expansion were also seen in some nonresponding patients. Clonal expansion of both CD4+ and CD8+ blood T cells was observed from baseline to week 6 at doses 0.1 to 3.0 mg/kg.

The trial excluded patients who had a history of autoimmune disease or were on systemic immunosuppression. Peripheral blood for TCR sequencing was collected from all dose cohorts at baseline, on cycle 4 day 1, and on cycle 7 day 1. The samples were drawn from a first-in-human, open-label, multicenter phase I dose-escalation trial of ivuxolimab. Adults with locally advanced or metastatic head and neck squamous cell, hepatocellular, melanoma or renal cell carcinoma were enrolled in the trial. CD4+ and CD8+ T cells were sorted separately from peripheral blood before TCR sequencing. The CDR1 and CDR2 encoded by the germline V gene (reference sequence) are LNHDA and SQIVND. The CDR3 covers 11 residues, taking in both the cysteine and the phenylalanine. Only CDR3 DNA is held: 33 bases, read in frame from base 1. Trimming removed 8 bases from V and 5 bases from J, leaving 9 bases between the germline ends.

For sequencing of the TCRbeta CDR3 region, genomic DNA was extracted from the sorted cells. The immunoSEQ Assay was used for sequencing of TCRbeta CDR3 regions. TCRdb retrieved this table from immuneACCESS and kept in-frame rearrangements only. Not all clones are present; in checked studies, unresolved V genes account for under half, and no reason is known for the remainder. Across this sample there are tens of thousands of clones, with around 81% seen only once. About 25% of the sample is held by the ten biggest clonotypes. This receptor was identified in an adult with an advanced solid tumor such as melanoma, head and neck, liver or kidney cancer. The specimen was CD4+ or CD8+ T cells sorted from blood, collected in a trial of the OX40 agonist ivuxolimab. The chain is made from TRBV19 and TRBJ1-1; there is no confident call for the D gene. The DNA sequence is TGTGCCAGTCGATTTTGGACTGAAGCTTTCTTT. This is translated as CASRFWTEAFF.